One and the same sample provided the 20 T cell receptor beta chains below, sequenced in a study of T cells in Graves' hyperthyroidism and ophthalmopathy (dated by TCRdb to between 2017 and 2020). The library was prepared using multiplex PCR. TCRdb shows the sequencer as Illumina HiSeq 2000. TCR beta CDR3 regions were amplified from RNA transcripts. A first-round RT-PCR of the TCR CDR3 used the HTBI primer set with the Qiagen OneStep RT-PCR kit. Through fastp at Q25 and MiXCR, TCRdb rebuilt clones from the public reads, retaining in-frame beta chains. For every CDR3 protein sequence, its rows merge into one entry that carries the most common genes and DNA. The sample includes under 400,000 distinct CDR3 sequences, with less than 15% observed a single time. Clones ranked in the top ten supply around 9.2% of the sample. Sequencing was carried out using blood. The receptors shown here come from a woman between 18 and 29 years old with Graves' hyperthyroidism.

This clonotype came up many times. The V and J genes are TRBV6-2 or TRBV6-3 and TRBJ2-1; 9 bases fit TRBD1. V gave up 2 bases and J gave up 2 bases; unmatched junction bases: 1. Germline values: CDR1 MNHEY, CDR2 SVGEGT. This CDR3 spans 15 amino acids. CDR3 protein: CASSYGTGTYNEQFF. CDR3 in DNA: TGTGCCAGCAGTTACGGGACAGGGACCTACAATGAGCAGTTCTTC.

At least ten counts were recorded for this clonotype. The V call is TRBV7-3, the J call TRBJ2-2, with D maybe TRBD1 (6 bases). This CDR3 spans 16 amino acids. The germline V gene has CDR1 SGHTA and CDR2 FQGTGA. V lost 5 bases to trimming and J lost 2 bases, with 15 bases between them. CDR3 coding DNA: TGTGCCAGCAGCCGGAACGCAGGGGTTAACACCGGGGAGCTGTTTTTT. Amino acids: CASSRNAGVNTGELFF.

This clonotype was detected ten times or more. The genes are TRBV7-9 and TRBJ2-1; no reliable D call. Trimming removed 3 bases at V and 7 bases at J, with 13 bases between. CDR3 length equals 14 residues. Germline V CDR1 and CDR2: SEHNR, FQNEAQ (reference sequence). Here the CDR3 DNA reads TGTGCCAGCAGCTTCTACGGAGTTGATAATGAGCAGTTCTTC. Its protein is CASSFYGVDNEQFF.

This clonotype was seen at least ten times. This chain links TRBV2 with TRBJ2-2; D is uncertain. Germline V gives CDR1 SNHLY, CDR2 FYNNEI. This CDR3 has 15 residues. The V end lost 1 base, the J end lost 0 bases, and 6 bases lay between the germline ends. The CDR3 sequence is CASSEEDANTGELFF. The CDR3 DNA reads TGTGCCAGCAGTGAAGAGGACGCGAACACCGGGGAGCTGTTTTTT.

V usage is TRBV7-8 and J usage is TRBJ1-1, with D possibly TRBD1 on 5 matching bases. This CDR3 comprises 16 residues. V lost 0 bases, J lost 1 base, and 12 bases lay in between. Germline assignment: CDR1 SGHVS and CDR2 FQNEAQ. Here the CDR3 reads CASSLAPGGGNTEAFF. CDR3 DNA: TGTGCCAGCAGCTTAGCGCCCGGGGGGGGGAACACTGAAGCTTTCTTT.

In its sample, this clonotype was seen a few times. A single base separates this from a much larger clone, so it may be a read error. The CDR3 nucleotides read TGTGCCAGCAGTTTCGACCCCGGGGGGGCTGGAAGCACCATATATTTT. It translates to CASSFDPGGAGSTIYF. The V gene is TRBV28, the J gene TRBJ1-3; tentatively, D is TRBD1 (6 bases). This CDR3 contains 16 residues. Germline assignment: CDR1 MDHEN and CDR2 SYDVKM.

This clonotype was counted at least ten times. The V and J genes are TRBV6-1 and TRBJ1-2; TRBD1 aligns across 7 bases. The CDR3 runs to 19 residues. V shed 2 bases and J 6 bases; nucleotides not matched to a gene: 21. Per the germline V gene, CDR1 is MNHNS and CDR2 is SASEGT. CDR3 protein: CASSEFKGGQPSSKDGYTF. As DNA, the CDR3 is TGTGCCAGCAGTGAATTCAAGGGGGGACAGCCCTCGTCCAAGGATGGCTACACCTTC.

This chain uses TRBV19 with TRBJ2-6; 8 bases are a match to TRBD1. The germline V gene has CDR1 LNHDA and CDR2 SQIVND (reference sequence). V shed 7 bases and J 0 bases; nucleotides not matched to a gene: 8. The CDR3 spans 17 residues. CDR3 loop: CASNPGQGPSGANVLTF. CDR3 DNA: TGTGCCAGTAACCCTGGACAGGGCCCCTCTGGGGCCAACGTCCTGACTTTC.

This clonotype came up many times. CDR3 in amino acids: CASRILYDSRNYGYTF. The CDR3 bases are TGTGCCAGCAGGATACTCTACGACAGTCGGAACTATGGCTACACCTTC. V is TRBV7-9 and J is TRBJ1-2; D possibly corresponds to TRBD1 (5 bases). This CDR3 comprises 16 residues. Looked up from germline, CDR1 is SEHNR and CDR2 is FQNEAQ (reference sequence). V gave up 6 bases and J gave up 2 bases, with 19 bases separating them.

This clonotype was counted many times. The genes are TRBV18 and TRBJ1-2, with D maybe TRBD1 (5 bases). CDR1 and CDR2 (germline): KGHSH, LQKENI. V was clipped by 6 bases and J by 8 bases, with 19 bases between them. CDR3 length: 14 residues. CDR3 sequence (DNA): TGTGCCAGCTCCCTCGGGCGGACATCAGAGGGCTACACCTTC. It codes for CASSLGRTSEGYTF. The full variable domain, completed using reference TRBV18 and TRBJ1-2, is NAGVMQNPRHLVRRRGQEARLRCSPMKGHSHVYWYRQLPEEGLKFMVYLQKENIIDESGMPKERFSAEFPKEGPSILRIQQVVRGDSAAYFCASSLGRTSEGYTFGSGTRLTVV.

The rearrangement uses TRBV20-1 and TRBJ1-1, with TRBD1 as a possible D gene (5 bases). Germline loops: CDR1 DFQATT, CDR2 SNEGSKA (reference sequence). The length of the CDR3 is 12 residues. V was shortened by 3 bases and J by 6 bases, with 11 bases between the two germline ends. The CDR3 protein is CSASWGGAEAFF. The CDR3 bases are TGCAGTGCTAGTTGGGGGGGAGCTGAAGCTTTCTTT.

This clonotype occurred a few times. The chain employs TRBV4-2 and TRBJ2-7, with 8 bases identical to TRBD1. This CDR3 is built from 14 residues. Losses at the gene ends were 3 bases for V and 4 bases for J; bases not matched to a gene: 5. Germline CDR1 LGHNA, CDR2 YNFKEQ. The CDR3 here is CASSQDRAAYEQYF. CDR3 DNA: TGTGCCAGCAGCCAGGACAGGGCCGCGTACGAGCAGTACTTC.

This clonotype was observed at least ten times. The chain employs TRBV20-1 and TRBJ1-1; no definite D call. From germline, CDR1 is DFQATT and CDR2 SNEGSKA (reference sequence). Between the trimmed V and J ends, which lost 3 bases and 2 bases, there was a span of 13 bases. The CDR3 totals 14 residues. The CDR3 bases are TGCAGTGCTAGGTTGACGCATGCCAACACTGAAGCTTTCTTT. Translated, it gives CSARLTHANTEAFF.

At least ten counts were recorded for this clonotype. V is TRBV13 and J is TRBJ2-1; 7 nucleotides agree with TRBD1. The CDR3 is 15 residues long. The germline V gene has CDR1 PRHDT and CDR2 FYEKMQ (reference sequence). Trimming took 4 bases from V and 1 from J; bases not matched to a gene: 4. CDR3 bases: TGTGCCAGCAGCTCACGCAGGGGGTCCTACAATGAGCAGTTCTTC. It is translated as CASSSRRGSYNEQFF.

A note on this clonotype: A much larger clone lies a single base off, so this may be a read error. The chain carries TRBV9 and TRBJ1-2, with D unclear. V was trimmed by 3 bases and J by 10 bases, leaving 22 bases between them. This CDR3 is built from 15 residues. Looked up from germline, CDR1 is SGDLS and CDR2 is YYNGEE. The CDR3 spells CASSASSAPQEVYTF. The CDR3 nucleotides are TGTGCCAGCAGCGCTAGTTCAGCGCCTCAAGAAGTCTACACCTTC.

Turning to this clonotype: A much larger clone sits a single nucleotide away, making a read error possible. The chain joins TRBV28 to TRBJ2-7, with a possible D match to TRBD2 (6 bases). CDR3 length equals 14 residues. V gave up 6 bases and J gave up 7 bases, with 19 bases separating them. The germline V gene encodes CDR1 MDHEN and CDR2 SYDVKM. The CDR3: CASSPEGPSNEQYF. The CDR3 DNA is TGTGCCAGCAGCCCGGAGGGGCCCTCGAATGAGCAGTACTTC.

This clonotype came up many times. The chain combines TRBV28 with TRBJ1-2; D is uncertain. Germline V gene sequence: CDR1 MDHEN, CDR2 SYDVKM. Trimming pared 2 bases from V and 4 bases from J, leaving 20 bases between. The CDR3 loop spans 17 amino acids. The CDR3 reads CASSLRSLRDSSYGYTF. The CDR3 DNA reads TGTGCCAGCAGTTTACGCTCTCTCCGGGATTCCTCCTATGGCTACACCTTC.

This clonotype was seen many times. This chain joins TRBV2 and TRBJ2-7; no clear D gene. Germline V gene sequence: CDR1 SNHLY, CDR2 FYNNEI. V lost 6 bases to trimming and J lost 0 bases, with 12 bases between them. CDR3 length: 14 residues. The CDR3 DNA is TGTGCCAGCAGCCTACCAAGGAGCTCCTACGAGCAGTACTTC. It is translated as CASSLPRSSYEQYF.

This clonotype was recorded many times. The V and J genes are TRBV27 and TRBJ1-1; TRBD1 might be the D (6 bases). The CDR3 sequence is 13 residues long. V was trimmed by 4 bases and J by 10 bases, leaving 16 bases between them. The germline CDR1 and CDR2 sequences are MNHEY and SMNVEV (reference sequence). CDR3 residues: CASSSRFSGAAFF. Written as DNA, the CDR3 is TGTGCCAGCAGTTCACGGTTCTCAGGGGCAGCTTTCTTT.

This clonotype came up many times. The genes are TRBV6-1 and TRBJ1-4; the D is unclear. V gave up 6 bases and J gave up 7 bases, with 9 bases separating them. This CDR3 is built from 12 residues. Germline lookup yields CDR1 MNHNS and CDR2 SASEGT. The CDR3 protein is CASSPNVEKLFF. The CDR3, as DNA: TGTGCCAGCAGCCCTAATGTTGAAAAACTGTTTTTT.